Listed here are 6 T cell receptor beta chains from one sample, sequenced in a study of CD8 T cells in ankylosing spondylitis. TCRdb fed the 5' RACE reads into MiXCR, producing one record per CDR3 protein. The table has some 300,000 distinct CDR3 sequences, less than 25% seen once; the top ten hold around 3.2%. Specimen: blood, either unsorted or a sorted T cell fraction (not recorded which). Source of these receptors: a female donor with ankylosing spondylitis or in good health (not recorded which).

Only a few counts were recorded for this clonotype. CDR3 nucleotides: TGTGCCAGAAGTCCACACTCATACCCAACCGAAGAGACCCAGTACTTC. This encodes CARSPHSYPTEETQYF. This rearrangement joins TRBV5-3 to TRBJ2-5; D not certain. TRBV5-3 is an ORF, with its function uncertain. CDR3 size: 16 residues. Trimming removed 5 bases from V and 3 bases from J, with 20 bases in between.

This sequence joins TRBV6-1 and TRBJ2-5; 9 bases match TRBD2. This CDR3 spans 15 amino acids. Germline CDR1 is MNHNS and CDR2 is SASEGT. The junction had 12 bases not matched to a gene; V was cut back by 8 bases and J by 5 bases. The CDR3 DNA reads TGTGCCAGCGGGGGAACTAGCGGGCCATCGGAGACCCAGTACTTC. This encodes CASGGTSGPSETQYF.

The rearrangement joins TRBV7-2 to TRBJ2-3; D assignment may be TRBD1 or TRBD2 (5 bases each). Germline CDR1 and CDR2: SGHTA and FQGNSA. V was shortened by 10 bases and J by 9 bases, with 26 bases between the two germline ends. The CDR3 contains 15 residues. CDR3 DNA sequence: TGTGCCACTACCCCTGAGGGTGGGGGTTTTGGAACGCAGTATTTT. It encodes CATTPEGGGFGTQYF.

The chain links TRBV18 to TRBJ1-1; 11 nucleotides align to TRBD1. Germline CDR1 is KGHSH and CDR2 is LQKENI. This CDR3 has 16 residues. V lost 5 bases to trimming and J lost 4 bases; unmatched junction nucleotides: 9. CDR3 bases: TGTGCCAGCTCATCGGCCGGGACAGGGGGTCGCACTGAAGCTTTCTTT. This gives the protein CASSSAGTGGRTEAFF.

The chain joins TRBV4-2 to TRBJ2-1, with D possibly being TRBD2 (6 bases). The CDR3 spans 12 residues. V was clipped by 3 bases and J by 12 bases, with 12 bases between them. CDR1 and CDR2 (germline): LGHNA, YNFKEQ. The DNA for the CDR3 is TGTGCCAGCAGCCAGCACGGGACTCTGCAGTTCTTC. Translation gives CASSQHGTLQFF.

Comment on this clonotype: An end of the junction differs from the germline gene, which may be a read error. V and J are TRBV29-1 and TRBJ1-1; 10 nucleotides align to TRBD1. The CDR3 is made up of 17 amino acids. The germline V gene has CDR1 SQVTM and CDR2 ANQGSEA. Here the CDR3 reads CIVEAGQGRIGVTEAFF. The CDR3 DNA is TGCATCGTTGAAGCGGGACAGGGGAGAATCGGAGTCACTGAAGCTTTCTTT.